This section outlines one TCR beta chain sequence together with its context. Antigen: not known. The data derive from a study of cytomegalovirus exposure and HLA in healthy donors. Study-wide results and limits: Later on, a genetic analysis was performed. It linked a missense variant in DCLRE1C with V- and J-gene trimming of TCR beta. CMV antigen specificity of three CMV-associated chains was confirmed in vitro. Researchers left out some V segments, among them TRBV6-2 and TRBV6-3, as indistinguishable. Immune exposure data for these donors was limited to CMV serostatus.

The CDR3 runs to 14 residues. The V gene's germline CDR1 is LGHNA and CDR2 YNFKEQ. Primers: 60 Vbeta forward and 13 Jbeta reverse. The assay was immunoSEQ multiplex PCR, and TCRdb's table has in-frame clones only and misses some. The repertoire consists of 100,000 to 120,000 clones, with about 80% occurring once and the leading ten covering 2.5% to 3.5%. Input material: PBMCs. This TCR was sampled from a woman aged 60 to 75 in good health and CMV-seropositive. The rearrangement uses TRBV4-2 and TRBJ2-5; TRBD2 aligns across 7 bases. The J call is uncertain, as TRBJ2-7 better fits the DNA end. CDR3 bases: TGTGCCAGCAGCCAAGATAAGGGGAGGGACGAGCAGTACTTC. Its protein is CASSQDKGRDEQYF.